Described below is a single T cell receptor (beta chain) sequence and its context. The antigen is not known. This record belongs to a study of T cell repertoires in cytomegalovirus infection. About the research overall: Indications of both CMV infection and matching HLA type were provided by public TCR beta signatures.

Findings and caveats of the study: Clonotype analysis showed dominance of the ex vivo response by HLA-C-restricted CMV-specific TCR beta clonotypes.

MiXCR was run by TCRdb on the reads, yielding one entry per CDR3 protein. The sample shows roughly 920,000 distinct CDR3 sequences, roughly 31% of them seen only once. The CDR3 runs to 16 residues. The germline V gene has CDR1 SGHVS and CDR2 FNYEAQ. The V end lost 4 bases, the J end lost 5 bases, and 20 bases lay between the germline ends. V usage is TRBV7-6 and J usage is TRBJ2-5, with D possibly matching TRBD2 (6 bases). The receptor comes from a human donor in good health (CMV status not recorded). Some clones in this sample may be carry-over from other donors' samples. The sequenced sample was cultured CD8+ T cells from PBMCs, obtained from culture after CMV antigen stimulation. The CDR3 loop reads CASSSSASVMEETQYF. The CDR3 bases are TGTGCCAGCAGCTCCTCGGCTAGCGTGATGGAGGAGACCCAGTACTTC.